Listed here is a single T cell receptor (beta chain). The antigen remains unidentified. The sample belongs to a study of cytomegalovirus exposure and HLA in healthy donors. Study-wide findings and caveats: What a later analysis showed was that several of the most significant clusters appeared linked to common viral pathogens. TRBV6-2, TRBV6-3 and other indistinguishable V segments were excluded.

The study ran its PCR with 60 Vbeta and 13 Jbeta primers. Authors' processing steps: A follow-up analysis tallied around 80 million unique TCR beta chains, roughly 11 million shared. Libraries were prepared by immunoSEQ multiplex PCR; TCRdb keeps only in-frame clonotypes and omits some of them. D and trimming come from the DNA, and the V and J calls and clone size come from that table. In all, the sample yields 80,000 to 100,000 clones. Germline loops: CDR1 SNHLY, CDR2 FYNNEI. The CDR3 is 14 amino acids. V lost 6 bases and J lost 7; bases outside the gene matches: 6. The receptor was derived from a man aged 45-60 years in good health and CMV-seronegative. The specimen was PBMCs. V is TRBV2 and J is TRBJ1-6, with 7 bases that match TRBD1. The CDR3: CASSQKTGNSPLHF. In nucleotides, the CDR3 is TGTGCCAGCAGCCAAAAGACAGGGAATTCACCCCTCCACTTT.